The 12 T cell receptor beta chains given below trace back to one sample, sequenced in a study of blood T cell repertoires in COVID-19. Repertoires were generated with immunoSEQ multiplex PCR, while TCRdb's copy carries only in-frame clones and drops some. The table records around 250,000 clones, 88% of them present only once. Sequenced input: PBMCs or T cells enriched from blood (not recorded which). The source of these receptors is a woman aged 40-49 years who had been exposed to COVID-19.

This clone was observed once. The chain couples TRBV12-3 or TRBV12-4 to TRBJ2-7; possibly TRBD2 for D (5 bases). This CDR3 region has 13 residues. V was pared by 6 bases and J by 4 bases, with 13 bases between. The CDR3 loop is CASSLRTGYEQYV. The DNA of the CDR3 is TGTGCCAGCAGCCTGCGTACGGGATACGAGCAGTACGTC.

The chain links TRBV3-1 (or the pseudogene TRBV3-2) to TRBJ1-2, with 10 bases fitting TRBD1. Trimming took 4 bases from V and 8 from J; bases not matched to a gene: 1. The CDR3 is 12 residues long. The germline V gene has CDR1 LGHDT and CDR2 YNNKEL (reference sequence). The CDR3 DNA reads as TGTGCCAGCAGCCGGGACAGGGGAGGCTACACCTTC. This sequence encodes CASSRDRGGYTF.

V is TRBV19 and J is TRBJ1-4, with 7 bases lining up with TRBD1. Germline V CDR1 and CDR2: LNHDA, SQIVND (reference sequence). The CDR3 runs to 15 residues. Trimming cost V 3 bases and J 5 bases; bases outside gene matches: 6. CDR3 nucleotides: TGTGCCAGTAGTATCCCCGGGACAGCGAATGAAAAACTGTTTTTT. This translates into CASSIPGTANEKLFF.

V and J are TRBV3-1 (or the pseudogene TRBV3-2) and TRBJ1-2; D unclear. Germline CDR1 reads LGHDT; CDR2 reads YNNKEL (reference sequence). Trimming took 1 base from V and 6 from J, leaving 18 bases between them. This CDR3 has 16 amino acids. The CDR3 region is CASSQVRFGPRDGYTF. The CDR3 region has the DNA TGTGCCAGCAGCCAAGTTCGGTTCGGCCCCCGGGATGGCTACACCTTC.

This clone was detected only a few times. The chain links TRBV14 to TRBJ1-2; D is unresolved. Per germline, CDR1 SGHDN and CDR2 FVKESK. The V and J ends lost 5 bases and 0 bases respectively, with 4 bases between them. The CDR3 has 12 residues. This chain's CDR3 is CASSSSNYGYTF. The CDR3 bases are TGTGCCAGCAGCTCTTCTAACTATGGCTACACCTTC.

The chain combines TRBV30 with TRBJ2-7; D may be TRBD2 (5 bases). Germline-derived CDR1 and CDR2 are GTSNPN and SVGIG (reference sequence). Trimming pared 2 bases from V and 4 bases from J, leaving 15 bases between. The CDR3 has 14 residues. CDR3 coding DNA: TGTGCCTGGAGTCGCAGCGGAGGTCCGTACGAGCAGTACGTC. Residues: CAWSRSGGPYEQYV.

V and J are TRBV7-3 and TRBJ2-3; 8 nucleotides align to TRBD1. The CDR3 has 14 amino acids. V shed 4 bases and J 6 bases; nucleotides not matched to a gene: 6. CDR1 SGHTA and CDR2 FQGTGA come from the germline V gene. Here the CDR3 reads CASSSQGARDTQYF. CDR3 sequence (DNA): TGTGCCAGCAGCTCTCAGGGGGCGCGGGATACGCAGTATTTT.

The chain combines TRBV21-1 with TRBJ1-1; the tabulated D call, TRBD1, remains unverified against the DNA. TRBV21-1 is a pseudogene segment. The CDR3 is 15 residues long. The CDR3 DNA is TGTGCCAGCAGCCTGGGACAGGGGATGAACACTGAAGCTTTCTTT. It specifies CASSLGQGMNTEAFF.

The sample holds one count of this clone. The chain has TRBV15 and TRBJ1-2; possibly TRBD1 for D (6 bases). The CDR3 contains 15 residues. Trimming took 0 bases from V and 3 from J, leaving 11 bases between them. Germline lookup yields CDR1 LNHNV and CDR2 YYDKDF (reference sequence). The CDR3 here is CATSRDRGLDYGYTF. The CDR3 nucleotides are TGTGCCACCAGCAGAGACAGGGGATTAGACTATGGCTACACCTTC.

The chain couples TRBV5-4 to TRBJ2-5; the D gene is possibly TRBD1 (5 bases). Trimming shortened V by 3 bases and J by 5 bases, and 11 bases separated the two germline ends. Germline CDR1 is SGHNT and CDR2 is YYREEE (reference sequence). The CDR3 has 13 residues. The CDR3 here is CASSSSRVETQYF. The CDR3 nucleotides read TGTGCCAGCAGCTCAAGCAGGGTGGAGACCCAGTACTTC. The variable domain in full, with the rest retrieved from reference TRBV5-4 and TRBJ2-5, is ETGVTQSPTHLIKTRGQQVTLRCSSQSGHNTVSWYQQALGQGPQFIFQYYREEENGRGNFPPRFSGLQFPNYSSELNVNALELDDSALYLCASSSSRVETQYFGPGTRLLVL.

This clone is a singleton in its sample. The rearrangement links TRBV24-1 to TRBJ2-1, with TRBD2 matching over 9 bases. The CDR3 covers 17 residues. The germline V gene has CDR1 KGHDR and CDR2 SFDVKD. V gave up 3 bases and J gave up 4 bases; unmatched junction bases: 9. Written as DNA, the CDR3 is TGTGCCACCAGTGATGCGGCCGGGACTAGCAGATACAATGAGCAGTTCTTC. Its translation: CATSDAAGTSRYNEQFF.

The chain couples TRBV28 to TRBJ2-7; 7 bases agree with TRBD1. Trimming removed 6 bases from V and 0 bases from J; junction bases left unmatched: 8. The germline V gene encodes CDR1 MDHEN and CDR2 SYDVKM. The CDR3 is 15 residues long. The CDR3 region has the DNA TGTGCCAGCAGGGGATACAGGGGTAGCTCCTACGAGCAGTACTTC. Translated: CASRGYRGSSYEQYF. The whole variable domain, filled in from reference TRBV28 and TRBJ2-7, reads DVKVTQSSRYLVKRTGEKVFLECVQDMDHENMFWYRQDPGLGLRLIYFSYDVKMKEKGDIPEGYSVSREKKERFSLILESASTNQTSMYLCASRGYRGSSYEQYFGPGTRLTVT.